A selection of T cell receptor beta chains follows, all from one sample in a study of T cell responses to AZD1222 COVID-19 vaccine. Sequencing used immunoSEQ multiplex PCR; TCRdb keeps in-frame clones, though not all of them. The table has about 150,000 clones, 92% seen once. The source was peripheral blood, collected 28 days after the second AZD1222 dose. The receptors were gathered from an adult who received the AZD1222 COVID-19 vaccine. Both conserved end residues are part of each CDR3. The D gene is left open where the match is weak. Expanded clones get a size class; other rows say once, few or many, or leave the size out.

CDR3nt: TGCGCCAGCAGCACGACAGGGGGCGCGGGCACTGAAGCTTTCTTT; CDR3aa: CASSTTGGAGTEAFF; d_gene: TRBD1; abundance: -; j_gene: TRBJ1-1; v_gene: TRBV5-1
CDR3nt: TGTGCCAGCAGCTACACCTACGGGACAGGGGACACTGAAGCTTTCTTT; CDR3aa: CASSYTYGTGDTEAFF; d_gene: TRBD1; abundance: -; j_gene: TRBJ1-1; v_gene: TRBV5-4
CDR3nt: TGTGCCAGTAGTATAGGGACAGGGGGCTCCTACGAGCAGTACTTC; CDR3aa: CASSIGTGGSYEQYF; d_gene: TRBD1; abundance: -; j_gene: TRBJ2-7; v_gene: TRBV19
CDR3nt: TGTGCCATCAGTGAGTCGGTGGGACAGGGGGCCCATGAGCAGTTCTTC; CDR3aa: CAISESVGQGAHEQFF; d_gene: TRBD1; abundance: -; j_gene: TRBJ2-1; v_gene: TRBV10-3
CDR3nt: TGTGCCAGCGAACCCCCGGACAGACAAGAGACCCAGTACTTC; CDR3aa: CASEPPDRQETQYF; d_gene: -; abundance: -; j_gene: TRBJ2-5; v_gene: TRBV28
CDR3nt: TGTGCCAGCAGCGGACCGACCCTGAACACTGAAGCTTTCTTT; CDR3aa: CASSGPTLNTEAFF; d_gene: -; abundance: -; j_gene: TRBJ1-1; v_gene: TRBV6-5
CDR3nt: TGTGCCAGCAGCGGCTGGACAGGGAACACTGAAGCTTTCTTT; CDR3aa: CASSGWTGNTEAFF; d_gene: TRBD1; abundance: -; j_gene: TRBJ1-1; v_gene: TRBV7-9
CDR3nt: TGCGCCAGCAGCTTGGGGGCAGGGCAGAGCACTGAAGCTTTCTTT; CDR3aa: CASSLGAGQSTEAFF; d_gene: -; abundance: -; j_gene: TRBJ1-1; v_gene: TRBV5-1
CDR3nt: TGTGCCAGTACACGCACTAGCGGGATTGGCGAGCAGTACTTC; CDR3aa: CASTRTSGIGEQYF; d_gene: TRBD2; abundance: -; j_gene: TRBJ2-7; v_gene: TRBV19
CDR3nt: TGCGCCAGCAGTCTTAACCTTGGCGGGGGTTCCTACGAGCAGTACTTC; CDR3aa: CASSLNLGGGSYEQYF; d_gene: TRBD2; abundance: -; j_gene: TRBJ2-7; v_gene: TRBV5-1
CDR3nt: TGTGCCAGCAGTTTTACAGGGATTCGGGAGCAGTACTTC; CDR3aa: CASSFTGIREQYF; d_gene: -; abundance: -; j_gene: TRBJ2-7; v_gene: TRBV27
CDR3nt: TGTGCCAGCAGCAAGACGACAGGTCCTCTGGGAAGGACCTTC; CDR3aa: CASSKTTGPLGRTF; d_gene: -; abundance: -; j_gene: TRBJ1-2; v_gene: TRBV21-1
CDR3nt: TGTGCCAGCCGATACCTGGGACTAGCGGGAGGAACCTACAATGAGCAGTTCTTC; CDR3aa: CASRYLGLAGGTYNEQFF; d_gene: TRBD2; abundance: once; j_gene: TRBJ2-1; v_gene: TRBV28
CDR3nt: TGTGCCAGCAGTTCCGGGCAGGGGGCTTTCGAGCAGTACTTC; CDR3aa: CASSSGQGAFEQYF; d_gene: TRBD1; abundance: -; j_gene: TRBJ2-7; v_gene: TRBV6-5
CDR3nt: TGCGCCACCAGACGATCTAGCGGGAGGGACTCCACAGATACGCAGTATTTT; CDR3aa: CATRRSSGRDSTDTQYF; d_gene: TRBD2; abundance: -; j_gene: TRBJ2-3; v_gene: TRBV5-1
CDR3nt: TGTGCCAGCAGCTTAATGTCCGATCCAGCCAATTATTCACCCCTCCACTTT; CDR3aa: CASSLMSDPANYSPLHF; d_gene: -; abundance: -; j_gene: TRBJ1-6; v_gene: TRBV11-2
CDR3nt: TGTGCCAGCCGCTCTAGTACCGAGACCCAGTACTTC; CDR3aa: CASRSSTETQYF; d_gene: -; abundance: -; j_gene: TRBJ2-5; v_gene: TRBV3-1/TRBV3-2
CDR3nt: TGTGCCAGCAGGGTTCTTTACGGCTACACCTTC; CDR3aa: CASRVLYGYTF; d_gene: -; abundance: -; j_gene: TRBJ1-2; v_gene: TRBV6-5
CDR3nt: TGTGCCAGCAGTGCGGAAGGGTCTGGATCTGGAAACACCATATATTTT; CDR3aa: CASSAEGSGSGNTIYF; d_gene: -; abundance: -; j_gene: TRBJ1-3; v_gene: TRBV2
CDR3nt: TGTGCCATCAGTACTGAACAGGGGGCGCTTTTGAATGAGCAGTTCTTC; CDR3aa: CAISTEQGALLNEQFF; d_gene: TRBD1; abundance: -; j_gene: TRBJ2-1; v_gene: TRBV10-3
CDR3nt: TGTGCCAGCAGACTGACAGGGGGGGTGGACATTCAGTACTTC; CDR3aa: CASRLTGGVDIQYF; d_gene: TRBD1; abundance: -; j_gene: TRBJ2-4; v_gene: TRBV2
CDR3nt: TGTGCCAGCTCACCACGGGCCAACTCCTACGAGCAGTACTTC; CDR3aa: CASSPRANSYEQYF; d_gene: -; abundance: -; j_gene: TRBJ2-7; v_gene: TRBV18
CDR3nt: TGTGCCAGCAGCCGGAGGGATTCCTACGAGCAGTACTTC; CDR3aa: CASSRRDSYEQYF; d_gene: -; abundance: -; j_gene: TRBJ2-7; v_gene: TRBV7-8
CDR3nt: TGTGCCACCAGTGACCACCGGGAAACATACACCTTC; CDR3aa: CATSDHRETYTF; d_gene: -; abundance: -; j_gene: TRBJ1-2; v_gene: TRBV15
CDR3nt: TGTGCCAGCAGTCGACCGACAGTCACTGAAGCTTTCTTT; CDR3aa: CASSRPTVTEAFF; d_gene: -; abundance: -; j_gene: TRBJ1-1; v_gene: TRBV6-2/TRBV6-3
CDR3nt: TGTGCCAGCAGTTTCCCCCACTCTGGACTATTCCTTTACGAGCAGTACTTC; CDR3aa: CASSFPHSGLFLYEQYF; d_gene: -; abundance: -; j_gene: TRBJ2-7; v_gene: TRBV27
CDR3nt: TGTGCCAGCAGTCCCCTGGGAGCTGGGGCCAACGTCCTGACTTTC; CDR3aa: CASSPLGAGANVLTF; d_gene: -; abundance: -; j_gene: TRBJ2-6; v_gene: TRBV28
CDR3nt: TGTGCCTGGAGCGTACCCTTAGGTAGCTACACCTTC; CDR3aa: CAWSVPLGSYTF; d_gene: -; abundance: -; j_gene: TRBJ1-2; v_gene: TRBV30
CDR3nt: TGTGCCAGCAGTTTGTTGGGGGGCGCGGTGGGACAAGAGACCCAGTACTTC; CDR3aa: CASSLLGGAVGQETQYF; d_gene: -; abundance: -; j_gene: TRBJ2-5; v_gene: TRBV28
CDR3nt: TGTGCCAGCAGCGGACAGGGGGGAAATGAAAAACTGTTTTTT; CDR3aa: CASSGQGGNEKLFF; d_gene: TRBD1; abundance: -; j_gene: TRBJ1-4; v_gene: TRBV3-1/TRBV3-2
CDR3nt: TGTGCCAGCAGTAAGGAACTAGGGGCCTACGAGCAGTACTTC; CDR3aa: CASSKELGAYEQYF; d_gene: -; abundance: -; j_gene: TRBJ2-7; v_gene: TRBV6-4
CDR3nt: TGCGCCAGCAGCTTGGGAGACGCTCGCACGCAGTATTTT; CDR3aa: CASSLGDARTQYF; d_gene: -; abundance: -; j_gene: TRBJ2-3; v_gene: TRBV5-1
CDR3nt: TGTGCCAGCAGCAATCGGGACAGGGGAAACACTGAAGCTTTCTTT; CDR3aa: CASSNRDRGNTEAFF; d_gene: TRBD1; abundance: -; j_gene: TRBJ1-1; v_gene: TRBV3-1/TRBV3-2
CDR3nt: TGTGCCAGCAGCAACACCCCTCGGGGGGCTGGTGCCATGAACACTGAAGCTTTCTTT; CDR3aa: CASSNTPRGAGAMNTEAFF; d_gene: -; abundance: -; j_gene: TRBJ1-1; v_gene: TRBV3-1/TRBV3-2
CDR3nt: TGCGCCAGCAGCAGGATGGGGGGGTACCAAGAGACCCAGTACTTC; CDR3aa: CASSRMGGYQETQYF; d_gene: TRBD2; abundance: -; j_gene: TRBJ2-5; v_gene: TRBV5-1
CDR3nt: TGTGCCACCAGCCCGACTAGCGGGAGAGCCTACGAGCAGTACTTC; CDR3aa: CATSPTSGRAYEQYF; d_gene: TRBD2; abundance: once; j_gene: TRBJ2-7; v_gene: TRBV15
CDR3nt: TGTGCCAGCAGCCTTGGGACATCGGGGATCGAGCCCCAGCATTTT; CDR3aa: CASSLGTSGIEPQHF; d_gene: -; abundance: -; j_gene: TRBJ1-5; v_gene: TRBV4-2